Below, 20 T cell receptor beta chains from the same sample are listed, as sequenced in a study of blood T cells in healthy people across ages. Together with a sample-barcoded 5' primer, a J-beta primer mix was included in a second PCR lasting about 6 to 11 cycles. TCRdb redid the calling of the 5' RACE reads with MiXCR, one entry per CDR3 protein. Seen here are about 800,000 distinct CDR3 sequences, approximately 25% observed once, and the top ten hold approximately 3.7%. These data were likewise used in another study, on T cells of mothers and their children.

Source material: blood. All receptors derive from a boy aged 10-17 years in good health.

This chain connects TRBV18 to TRBJ2-3; no definite D call. The V end lost 3 bases, the J end lost 6 bases, and 13 bases lay between the germline ends. This CDR3 has 14 residues. The germline CDR1 and CDR2 sequences are KGHSH and LQKENI. The CDR3 region has the DNA TGTGCCAGCTCACCCCCTTTTCGGATGGATACGCAGTATTTT. Translated: CASSPPFRMDTQYF.

CDR3 DNA: TGCGCCAGCAGCCAAGATGTCGCAGGGCTCTACGAGCAGTACTTC. Residues: CASSQDVAGLYEQYF. J is TRBJ2-7 and V is TRBV4-3, with D possibly being TRBD1 (5 bases). CDR3 length: 15 amino acids. Trimming pared 0 bases from V and 3 bases from J, leaving 12 bases between. Germline V lookup: CDR1 LGHNA, CDR2 YSLEER.

The chain joins TRBV5-1 to TRBJ1-2; 8 positions agree with TRBD1. CDR1 is SGHRS, CDR2 YFSETQ, per germline. There are 13 residues in the CDR3. With V trimmed by 0 bases and J by 8 bases, 3 bases remained unmatched. The CDR3 coding sequence is TGCGCCAGCAGCTTGGCAGGGGGCGTCGGCTACACCTTC. It yields the protein CASSLAGGVGYTF.

The V gene is TRBV7-3, the J gene TRBJ2-2; weak D call: TRBD1 (6 bases). Trimming stripped 9 bases from V and 1 base from J, with 15 bases between. From germline, CDR1 is SGHTA and CDR2 FQGTGA. The CDR3 contains 15 residues. The CDR3 region is CASSPGVMNTGELFF. The CDR3 region has the DNA TGTGCCAGTAGCCCAGGGGTTATGAACACCGGGGAGCTGTTTTTT.

V is TRBV3-1 and J is TRBJ2-3; D unclear. The CDR3 length is 15 residues. Germline V lookup: CDR1 LGHDT, CDR2 YNNKEL (reference sequence). Trimming took off 4 bases at V and 0 bases at J, with 11 bases between the two ends. The CDR3 loop is CASSLRSVSTDTQYF. The CDR3 region has the DNA TGTGCCAGCAGCCTAAGAAGCGTCAGCACAGATACGCAGTATTTT.

This chain uses TRBV7-9 with TRBJ1-2; possible D gene TRBD1, 5 bases. Germline V lookup: CDR1 SEHNR, CDR2 FQNEAQ (reference sequence). V was trimmed by 5 bases and J by 4 bases, leaving 14 bases between them. The CDR3 loop spans 14 amino acids. The CDR3 DNA follows: TGTGCCAGCAGCCGAGGGGCGAGTCCCTATGGCTACACCTTC. Translation gives CASSRGASPYGYTF.

This clonotype was detected only a few times. The chain is built from TRBV5-1 and TRBJ2-2; 7 bases align to TRBD2. The CDR3 has 18 residues. Germline V CDR1 and CDR2: SGHRS, YFSETQ. The trim removed 1 base at V and 6 bases at J, leaving 15 bases unmatched. Here the CDR3 DNA reads TGCGCCAGCAGCTTGATCCCCTTACGACTAGCAGTGGCCGGGGAGCTGTTTTTT. Encoded protein: CASSLIPLRLAVAGELFF.

This chain connects TRBV28 to TRBJ2-7; D might be TRBD1 or TRBD2, each matching 5 bases. CDR1 and CDR2 (germline): MDHEN, SYDVKM. V was cut by 3 bases and J by 0 bases, with 12 bases left in between. The CDR3 contains 15 residues. CDR3 loop: CASSFRELSSYEQYF. In DNA form, the CDR3 reads TGTGCCAGCAGTTTCAGGGAGTTATCCTCCTACGAGCAGTACTTC.

V is TRBV20-1 and J is TRBJ2-2; D not certain. The CDR3 runs 11 residues. With 5 bases removed from V and 6 bases from J, the gap between germline ends came to 7 bases. CDR1 and CDR2 from the germline V gene are DFQATT and SNEGSKA (reference sequence). The CDR3 bases are TGCAGTGCTCCCGTTCCCGGGGAGCTGTTTTTT. Amino acids: CSAPVPGELFF.

In this sample, this clonotype turned up a few times. This chain joins TRBV7-9 and TRBJ1-4; 7 nucleotides agree with TRBD1. Germline CDR1 SEHNR, CDR2 FQNEAQ (reference sequence). The CDR3 runs 16 residues. V trimming: 0 bases; J trimming: 10 bases; junction bases outside the gene matches: 11. This CDR3 reads CASSLAGAGGTGKLFF. The CDR3 DNA is TGTGCCAGCAGCTTAGCGGGGGCAGGGGGTACTGGAAAACTGTTTTTT.

Concerning this clonotype itself: Germline and junction disagree at one end, which may indicate a read error. The chain carries TRBV7-9 and TRBJ1-1; D is unresolved. The CDR3 extends over 11 amino acids. The V gene's germline CDR1 is SEHNR and CDR2 FQNEAQ (reference sequence). CDR3 sequence (DNA): TGTGCCAGCAGCTTACTGCCTGAAGCTTCCTTT. Amino acid sequence: CASSLLPEASF.

The J gene is TRBJ2-2, the V gene TRBV4-1; 8 bases line up with TRBD2. Looked up from germline, CDR1 is MGHRA and CDR2 is YSYEKL. With 5 bases clipped from V and 5 bases from J, the junction kept 10 bases outside the gene matches. This CDR3 has 16 amino acids. The CDR3 nucleotides read TGCGCCAGCAGCTCGGTCAGCGGGAGTAATACCGGGGAGCTGTTTTTT. Translating it yields CASSSVSGSNTGELFF.

Remarks on this clonotype: At one end, the junction sequence differs from germline, possibly due to a read error. V is TRBV27 and J is TRBJ1-6, with D possibly matching TRBD1 (5 bases). The CDR3 has 15 amino acids. The germline CDR1 and CDR2 sequences are MNHEY and SMNVEV (reference sequence). The DNA of the CDR3 is TGTGCCAGCAGTTTATCGTGGCAAGGGGATTCCCCCCTCCACTTT. Translating gives CASSLSWQGDSPLHF.

This clonotype has more than one count but fewer than ten. V gene TRBV19 combines with J gene TRBJ2-6; D gene unclear. Germline assignment: CDR1 LNHDA and CDR2 SQIVND (reference sequence). CDR3 length: 15 residues. With 5 bases removed from V and 1 base from J, the gap between germline ends came to 9 bases. The CDR3 region is CASSVSPSGANVLTF. In nucleotides, the CDR3 is TGTGCCAGTAGTGTGTCCCCTTCTGGGGCCAACGTCCTGACTTTC.

For this clonotype: One end of the junction does not line up with germline, which may come from a read error. The chain carries TRBV12-3 or TRBV12-4 and TRBJ1-1, with D perhaps matching TRBD1 (5 bases). This CDR3 contains 11 residues. The CDR3 sequence: CASKWGPEAFF. The CDR3 DNA reads as TGTGCTAGCAAGTGGGGACCTGAAGCTTTCTTT.

V usage is TRBV3-1 and J usage is TRBJ1-2, with TRBD1 identical over 11 bases. The V and J ends lost 8 bases and 6 bases, in that order; junction bases with no gene match: 5. Germline values: CDR1 LGHDT, CDR2 YNNKEL (reference sequence). This CDR3 spans 13 amino acids. The CDR3 loop reads CASRTGGADGYTF. The CDR3 DNA reads as TGTGCCAGCCGGACAGGGGGCGCGGATGGCTACACCTTC.

The sample holds many counts of this clonotype. The chain carries TRBV28 and TRBJ2-7, with 12 bases identical to TRBD1. This CDR3 contains 14 residues. Losses at the gene ends were 6 bases for V and 0 bases for J; bases not matched to a gene: 0. CDR1 is MDHEN, CDR2 SYDVKM, per germline. This CDR3 is CASRGQGASYEQYF. Written as DNA, the CDR3 is TGTGCCAGCAGGGGACAGGGGGCCTCCTACGAGCAGTACTTC.

The V call is TRBV27, the J call TRBJ2-2, with D hard to call. Trimming removed 3 bases at V and 9 bases at J, with 8 bases between. The CDR3 has 12 amino acids. CDR1 MNHEY and CDR2 SMNVEV come from the germline V gene (reference sequence). Here the CDR3 reads CASSLWGRELFF. The CDR3 nucleotides read TGTGCCAGCAGTTTGTGGGGTAGGGAGCTGTTTTTT.

CDR3 in amino acids: CASSRDRLGNEQFF. The CDR3 bases are TGTGCCAGCAGCCGAGATAGATTAGGGAATGAGCAGTTCTTC. The genes are TRBV7-2 and TRBJ2-1; D is uncertain. Germline V gives CDR1 SGHTA, CDR2 FQGNSA. The CDR3 loop spans 14 amino acids. V was cut by 5 bases and J by 7 bases, with 15 bases left in between.

The CDR3 nucleotides are TGTGCCAGCAGCCCAACTAAGGCAGGCTACGAGACCCAGTACTTC. It encodes CASSPTKAGYETQYF. The rearrangement joins TRBV7-9 to TRBJ2-5, with unresolved D. With 5 bases removed from V and 5 bases from J, the gap between germline ends came to 18 bases. Per germline, CDR1 SEHNR and CDR2 FQNEAQ (reference sequence). The CDR3 sequence is 15 residues long.